This is a list of T cell receptor beta chains from one sample in a study of blood T cell repertoires in COVID-19. Generated by immunoSEQ multiplex PCR, the TCRdb table keeps only in-frame clones and is missing some. This sample carries 150,000 to 200,000 clones, about 86% of them seen once, and the ten largest clones take roughly 18%. Sample: peripheral blood. These receptors were obtained from a woman older than 75 with acute or convalescent COVID-19. CDR3s include the opening cysteine and the closing phenylalanine or tryptophan. Fields, in order: J gene, D gene, clone size, V gene, CDR3 protein, CDR3 DNA. A D gene is named only where the DNA matches it firmly. Expanded clones get a size class; other rows say once, few or many, or leave the size out.

>TRBJ1-6|-|-|TRBV27
CASSSTGGGLAPPLHF
TGTGCCAGCAGTTCCACGGGCGGGGGTTTGGCGCCACCCCTCCACTTT
>TRBJ1-1|-|-|TRBV6-2/TRBV6-3
CASSYSMRAGTEAFF
TGTGCCAGCAGTTACTCGATGAGGGCGGGAACTGAAGCTTTCTTT
>TRBJ1-2|-|-|TRBV6-4
CASSETGYTKYGYTF
TGTGCCAGCAGCGAAACGGGGTACACGAAATATGGCTACACCTTC
>TRBJ1-1|-|-|TRBV7-9
CASSNPREVGSGTEAFF
TGTGCCAGCAGCAACCCAAGGGAGGTAGGGTCGGGCACTGAAGCTTTCTTT
>TRBJ2-7|TRBD2|-|TRBV19
CASSIGLWTSGSGEQYF
TGTGCCAGTAGTATAGGATTGTGGACTAGCGGGAGCGGAGAGCAGTACTTC
>TRBJ2-3|TRBD1|-|TRBV4-2
CASSQAPGGQGLDTQYF
TGTGCCAGCAGCCAAGCCCCGGGTGGACAGGGACTTGATACGCAGTATTTT
>TRBJ2-3|-|-|TRBV4-1
CASSQAGFGLRVGTDTQYF
TGCGCCAGCAGCCAAGCTGGTTTTGGTTTACGAGTTGGCACAGATACGCAGTATTTT
>TRBJ2-7|TRBD1|-|TRBV5-8
CASSRTGTGFYEQYF
TGTGCCAGCAGCCGGACCGGGACAGGGTTTTACGAGCAGTACTTC
>TRBJ1-6|TRBD1|few|TRBV5-1
CASSPGTDNNSPLHF
TGCGCCAGCAGCCCCGGGACAGATAATAATTCACCCCTCCACTTT
>TRBJ1-6|TRBD1|-|TRBV3-1/TRBV3-2
CASSQGSDRANSPLHF
TGTGCCAGCAGCCAAGGTTCAGACAGGGCTAATTCACCCCTCCACTTT
>TRBJ1-1|-|once|TRBV5-4
CASSLPEGGYTEAFF
TGTGCCAGCAGCTTGCCCGAGGGGGGGTACACTGAAGCTTTCTTT
>TRBJ2-3|TRBD1|-|TRBV6-6
CASSSRGRSTDTQYF
TGTGCCAGCAGTTCAAGGGGGCGTAGCACAGATACGCAGTATTTT
>TRBJ2-3|TRBD2|-|TRBV24-1
CATSDPLAAQYF
TGTGCCACCAGTGATCCACTAGCGGCCCAGTATTTT
>TRBJ2-7|TRBD2|-|TRBV28
CASSRLAASYEQYF
TGTGCCAGCAGTCGACTAGCGGCCTCCTACGAGCAGTACTTC
>TRBJ1-6|-|-|TRBV6-2/TRBV6-3
CASSQQGYNSPLHF
TGTGCCAGCAGCCAACAGGGATATAATTCACCCCTCCACTTT
>TRBJ2-1|TRBD2|few|TRBV6-1
CASSERSSGGASSYNEQFF
TGTGCCAGCAGTGAAAGGAGTAGCGGGGGGGCCTCGTCCTACAATGAGCAGTTCTTC
>TRBJ1-1|-|many|TRBV10-1
CASSEDRKNTEAFF
TGCGCCAGCAGTGAGGACAGGAAGAACACTGAAGCTTTCTTT
>TRBJ1-1|-|-|TRBV27
CASSFNSPNTEAFF
TGTGCCAGCAGTTTCAACTCACCGAACACTGAAGCTTTCTTT
>TRBJ2-5|TRBD2|-|TRBV4-1
CASSQEQGGTSGRAKETQYF
TGCGCCAGCAGCCAAGAACAGGGGGGGACTAGCGGGAGGGCCAAGGAGACCCAGTACTTC
>TRBJ1-5|TRBD1|-|TRBV19
CASSHGGTGQNQPQHF
TGTGCCAGTAGTCACGGGGGGACAGGTCAGAATCAGCCCCAGCATTTT
>TRBJ1-2|TRBD1|-|TRBV5-6
CASSLGTEQQGYTF
TGTGCCAGCAGCCTCGGGACAGAGCAGCAGGGCTACACCTTC
>TRBJ1-2|-|-|TRBV7-2
CASSLAGGPLGAGYTF
TGTGCCAGCAGCTTAGCTGGAGGCCCTCTGGGGGCTGGCTACACCTTC
>TRBJ1-5|-|-|TRBV5-4
CASSMTGEENQPQHF
TGTGCCAGCAGCATGACAGGCGAAGAAAATCAGCCCCAGCATTTT
>TRBJ2-2|TRBD1|-|TRBV7-9
CASSLGQGVTGELFF
TGTGCCAGCAGCCTAGGACAGGGAGTGACCGGGGAGCTGTTTTTT
>TRBJ2-1|TRBD2|-|TRBV6-1
CASSALAGGRSYNEQFF
TGTGCCAGCAGTGCACTAGCGGGAGGCCGCTCCTACAATGAGCAGTTCTTC
>TRBJ2-1|TRBD1|-|TRBV4-1
CASSQYLQGAYNEQFF
TGCGCCAGCAGCCAATATCTTCAGGGGGCCTACAATGAGCAGTTCTTC
>TRBJ2-3|-|-|TRBV19
CASSAKGGSTDTQYF
TGTGCCAGTAGTGCGAAAGGGGGAAGCACAGATACGCAGTATTTT
>TRBJ2-1|TRBD2|few|TRBV7-9
CASSVLALAGGSGEQFF
TGTGCCAGCAGCGTACTAGCATTAGCGGGGGGCTCGGGGGAGCAGTTCTTC
>TRBJ1-1|-|-|TRBV27
CASSFKGMNTEAFF
TGTGCCAGCAGTTTTAAGGGGATGAACACTGAAGCTTTCTTT
>TRBJ1-2|-|once|TRBV19
CASSIDPGNYGYTF
TGTGCCAGTAGTATAGATCCAGGGAACTATGGCTACACCTTC
>TRBJ1-2|TRBD1|-|TRBV19
CASRGDRAKVNGYTF
TGTGCCAGTAGGGGGGACAGGGCAAAAGTCAATGGCTACACCTTC
>TRBJ1-3|TRBD1|-|TRBV5-1
CASSRSGTESRNTIYF
TGCGCCAGCAGCAGATCCGGGACAGAAAGCCGAAACACCATATATTTT